The clone carrying this T cell receptor (beta chain) was seen more than once but under ten times. HTBI primers from iRepertoire and Arm-PCR of CDR3 regions yielded the TCR beta libraries. TCRdb used MiXCR to reprocess the multiplex PCR reads, holding one entry per CDR3 protein. The sample records about 530,000 distinct CDR3 sequences, more than 15% being singletons. The time point was: newly diagnosed GD, antithyroid drugs for less than 3 months. Making the TCR library involved RNA that had been extracted from PBMCs. This specimen belongs to a study of regulatory T cells in long-lasting Graves disease. Germline lookup yields CDR1 MGHRA and CDR2 YSYEKL. V lost 0 bases to trimming and J lost 1 base, with 6 bases between them. The CDR3 consists of 15 residues. Separately, the same data were catalogued under a study of T cells in Graves' hyperthyroidism and ophthalmopathy. That source reports: Each diagnosis drew on symptoms, thyroxine, TRAb, thyroid ultrasound and orbital computed tomography findings.

The source of this sequence is a woman aged 35-65 years with Graves disease. The sample in question was peripheral blood mononuclear cells (PBMCs), obtained at new diagnosis, from a patient treated with antithyroid drugs. The V and J genes are TRBV4-1 and TRBJ2-2; D might be TRBD1 (5 bases). In nucleotides, the CDR3 is TGCGCCAGCAGCCAAGAAGACAGGAACACCGGGGAGCTGTTTTTT. Its protein is CASSQEDRNTGELFF.